Included here is one T cell receptor beta chain sequence, with context. The sample holds one count of this clone. Its recognized antigen is unknown. No clone much larger than this one lies a single base away; base qualities are absent. The data stem from a study of cytomegalovirus exposure and HLA in healthy donors (dated by TCRdb to the late 2010s). Turning to the overall study: According to an earlier analysis of a few hundred of the donors, about 179 million T cells yielded 95 million to 140 million unique TCR beta sequences and approximately 300 Gb of sequence data. HLA typing included class I and class II loci at four-digit resolution. Across approximately 400 genotyped donors of the cohort, an average of 235,054 unique TCR beta nucleotide sequences per donor were sequenced, and 15% to 20% of those sequences were non-productive. The study aimed to test whether signatures of past pathogen exposure could be identified by cataloging public T cell receptors. In addition to the first cohort of 666 subjects, a separate validation cohort of some 120 different subjects was used. Every repertoire in the discovery cohort had been generated on one and the same sequencing platform. The study combined high-throughput TCR immunosequencing, statistical association of individual TCRs with disease status, and machine learning to predict cytomegalovirus infection status. Four to six DR-DQ haplotypes were handled as single units for association and clustering, since linkage in the cohort was strong. To decide whether each TCR beta V gene segment behaved as functional or pseudogenic, an earlier analysis of several hundred of the donors relied on high-throughput TCR beta sequencing. Alongside the repertoire data, information on donor age, sex, ethnicity and CMV serostatus was compiled. Rather than using new phenotypic data, the later analysis identified candidate immune exposures from TCR beta sequences and from how often those sequences occurred across donors. In a later analysis, previously published TCR beta repertoires from 666 donors were re-analyzed and high-resolution HLA genotyping was added so that TCR occurrence patterns could be studied. Using immunosequencing, the study profiled T cell repertoires from about 650 subjects and related those repertoires to cytomegalovirus serostatus. Typing coverage varied by locus: about 620-630 donors for A, B, C, DRB1 and DQB1; more than 500 for DQA1; more than 600 for DPA1; fewer than 480 for DPB1. Among the roughly 390 genotyped donors, about 85% belonged to the genetic ancestry cluster associated with self-reported Caucasian donors. An early release covering roughly 640 HLA-typed donors comprised approximately 290 gigabases of sequencing data and about 90 million unique TCR sequences. In a later genetic analysis, genome-wide SNP genotypes for about three fifths of the roughly 670 donors were used, and that subset was treated as a discovery cohort.

V and J are trimmed by 2 bases and 9 bases, and the gene matches miss 11 bases of the junction. The CDR3 covers 15 residues, taking in both the cysteine and the phenylalanine. Here the CDR3 DNA is all that survives: 45 bases in frame from base 1. As encoded in the germline V gene, CDR1 is MNHEY while CDR2 is SVGAGI. The library was produced with the immunoSEQ multiplex PCR assay. The multiplex PCR relied on a mix of 60 forward primers for TCR Vbeta segments and 13 reverse primers for TCR Jbeta segments. A multiplex PCR assay on genomic DNA amplified the CDR3 region of rearranged TCR beta genes. Amplified TCR beta libraries were sequenced as 87-base-pair reads on the Illumina HiSeq System. Turning to the authors' computational methods: A later analysis counted about 82 million unique TCR beta chains across the approximately 700 repertoires, and around 9.9 million of these chains were shared by at least two donors. To remove PCR and sequencing errors, raw reads were error-corrected and collapsed into unique sequences using a nearest-neighbor algorithm that merged closely related sequences. V, D and J gene segments were assigned by aligning CDR3 sequences to IMGT reference sequences. Each retained sequence needed at least a six-nucleotide match to both a V gene segment and a J gene segment. Rearrangements were classified as productive when the CDR3 lacked stop codons and remained in frame with V and J, and all other rearrangements were classified as non-productive. CDR3 was defined by IMGT convention, running from the second conserved V-encoded cysteine to the conserved J-encoded phenylalanine. In an earlier analysis of more than 550 of the donors, sequences lacking an unambiguous match to a single V gene segment were excluded. An earlier analysis of some 610 of the donors called V segments functional above 56.7% productive rearrangements and segregating when the between-donor standard deviation exceeded 5%. A statistical classification framework was built for diagnosing cytomegalovirus status from the catalog of TCR beta chain sequences. A later analysis assigned V and J genes by comparing TCR nucleotide sequences with IMGT/GENE-DB human TR gene sequences. Using the TCRdist pipeline, a later analysis assigned CDR3 sequences along with most-parsimonious VDJ recombination scenarios. In a later analysis, every TCR beta chain was defined by the combination of its CDR3 amino acid sequence and its V-gene family, and reads without a unique V-gene family were dropped. To address suspected cross-contamination and a sequencing artifact, a later analysis removed 550 to 750 highly shared, low-generation-probability nucleotide sequences. In a later analysis, a clonal expansion index for each public chain was calculated from normalized within-repertoire ranks of inferred template counts. In a later analysis, generation probabilities were computed with a VDJ recombination model fitted to out-of-frame rearrangements, and the resulting probabilities were checked against IGoR. In a later analysis, hypergeometric tests were used to score TCR-TCR, TCR-HLA and TCR-CMV co-occurrence, with a repertoire-size bias correction applied to TCR pairs. False discovery rates were estimated in a later analysis by permuting HLA or CMV assignments 20 times. In a later analysis, co-occurring TCRs were grouped with DBSCAN, and TCRdist sequence similarity was added when clustering was performed within HLA-allele-positive subsets. Repertoires with fewer than 30,000 or more than 120,000 public chains were left out of co-occurrence clustering, as were about five repertoires with anomalous nucleotide sharing. What TCRdb holds here is the immuneACCESS table cut down to in-frame rearrangements. Part of the clones is not present; checked against another copy, under half of the missing clones reflect an unresolved V gene, and the others are unexplained. V, J and clone size were drawn from that table, and D and trimming were deduced from the DNA. Across this sample there are 65,000 to 75,000 clones, with roughly four fifths seen only once. The top ten clonotypes cover around 10% of the sample.

The cohort consisted of 670 or so healthy bone marrow donors. At the time of sampling, every cohort member was nominally healthy, though immune exposures that went unrecorded were likely present. The donor tested CMV seropositive, placing the donor among the approximately 290 seropositive members of the cohort. A peripheral blood sample was provided by each donor, and peripheral blood mononuclear cells were used for TCR beta sequencing. Genomic DNA was extracted from the blood cell samples with the Qiagen DNeasy Blood Extraction Kit. Overall results and qualifications from the work: It was suggested by the authors that the approach could potentially be generalized to other disease states and immunological phenotypes. In a later analysis, HLA-associated TCR beta chains were found to be more clonally expanded and to have lower generation probabilities than equally common non-associated chains. In vitro tests confirmed that a few of the cytomegalovirus-associated TCR beta chains recognize cytomegalovirus antigens. V-gene and J-gene trimming of TCR beta chains was associated with a missense DCLRE1C variant in a later genetic analysis, and the association was replicated in an independent cohort. Linkage disequilibrium might explain the correlated functional status among segregating V segments, but an unknown experimental factor could not be ruled out. The cohort was sequenced for TCR beta chains only, and without alpha or paired-chain data the features that could be detected were limited. In a later analysis, the rate of TCR association differed among HLA loci, with DRB1 alleles having the most associated TCRs and HLA-C alleles having the fewest. Most CMV-associated TCR beta chains appeared to be HLA-restricted in a later analysis, and the HLA associations seemed to be driven largely by CMV exposure. HLA typing was unavailable for some donors at each locus, so association tests used only the typed subset. The earlier analysis of 450 to 700 of the donors excluded roughly 16 rarely observed V segments, including chromosome 9 orphons, because counts were too low. Immune exposure information for the cohort was limited to CMV serostatus. The study gave a list of 150 to 200 TCR beta chains associated with cytomegalovirus. The presence/absence analyses assumed that sequencing depth was roughly uniform across donors, and that assumption may not be true. The classifier was reported to diagnose cytomegalovirus status with high specificity and sensitivity in both the original and validation cohorts. A later analysis reported that several top co-occurrence clusters appeared linked to parvovirus B19, influenza, CMV and Epstein-Barr virus. Strong co-occurrence of HLA alleles, especially DR and DQ, made assigning TCR associations to individual alleles difficult. Compared with the approximately 720-donor mean, donors in an Asian-associated ancestry cluster had fewer N-insertions in productive TCRs, according to a later genetic analysis. A further reported finding was that TCR beta sequences accurately predicted the HLA-A and HLA-B alleles for most subjects in the first cohort. A cluster of highly shared sequence variants was judged likely to represent a technical artifact of the sequencing pipeline. In a later analysis, around 17,000 TCR beta sequences were associated with specific HLA alleles at a false discovery rate of 0.05. Across donors, most TCR sequences were observed very rarely, whereas some public TCRs were present in many individuals. The 87-base-pair reads could not distinguish some IMGT-functional V segments, including TRBV6-2 and TRBV6-3, so those segments were excluded. In an earlier analysis of more than 500 of the donors, most TCR beta V segments appeared in productive rearrangements about 87% or about 30% of the time, broadly matching IMGT annotations.

The chain couples TRBV6-5 to TRBJ1-2; 8 bases in between match TRBD1. This TCR came from a woman in her fifties or sixties in good health and CMV-seropositive. Input material: PBMCs. The sequenced DNA is TGTGCCAGCAGTTACGAGGCCAGGCAGGGGGCAAGCTACACCTTC. It translates as CASSYEARQGASYTF.